What follows is one T cell receptor (beta chain) and its context. Its antigen is not known. The entry originates in a study of Ad26.COV2.S vaccination and SARS-CoV-2 variants. Germline-derived CDR1 and CDR2 are SGHTA and FQGNSA. This CDR3 contains 14 residues. V was cut by 3 bases and J by 4 bases, with 9 bases left in between. Sequencing used immunoSEQ multiplex PCR; TCRdb keeps in-frame clones, though not all of them. This sample has more than 350,000 clones; around nine tenths occur once, and the top ten carry approximately 12%. Study-wide results and limits: Vaccine and placebo recipients had similar non-spike TCR breadth.

Stated treatment: roughly 19 received Ad26.COV2.S at low or high dose, single or two shots; 5 received placebo; per-sample allocation not given. Sampling was done on day 63 after the first vaccine or placebo injection. The clonotype comes from a person aged 18-65 years who received the Ad26.COV2.S COVID-19 vaccine or a placebo. The rearrangement links TRBV7-2 to TRBJ2-2; D perhaps matches TRBD1 (6 bases). Sequencing used peripheral blood, obtained in a trial of Ad26.COV2.S vaccine versus placebo. CDR3 amino acids: CASSFGGGTGELFF. The DNA for the CDR3 is TGTGCCAGCAGCTTTGGGGGCGGCACCGGGGAGCTGTTTTTT.